This TCR beta chain was sequenced during a study of identical twins. Whole-study findings and limits: The study found that models underestimated out-of-frame TCR alpha sharing in monozygotic twins.

Only healthy Caucasians were enrolled as donors. This clonotype has more than one count but fewer than ten. Its antigen remains unidentified. Each CDR3 protein is one row after TCRdb ran MiXCR on the 5' RACE reads. The sample yields around 340,000 distinct CDR3 sequences, about 9% seen once. In germline, CDR1 is LGHDT, CDR2 YNNKEL (reference sequence). There are 12 residues in the CDR3. The V and J ends lost 4 bases and 3 bases respectively, with 5 bases between them. This sequence was found in a woman aged 45-65 years in good health. Sequencing was performed on naive T cells sorted from blood. The chain carries TRBV3-1 and TRBJ2-3; TRBD1 might be the D (5 bases). The CDR3 sequence is CASSRQTDTQYF. The DNA for the CDR3 is TGTGCCAGCAGCCGACAGACAGATACGCAGTATTTT.